This T cell receptor beta chain is drawn from a study of T cell changes during pregnancy in multiple sclerosis. With 5 bases clipped from V and 7 bases from J, the junction kept 9 bases outside the gene matches. The CDR3 extends over 15 amino acids. Germline-derived CDR1 and CDR2 are SGHAT and FQNNGV. This clone was picked up one time. The protocol was immunoSEQ multiplex PCR, while the TCRdb copy is restricted to in-frame clones and leaves out a portion. The data show about 41,000 clones, with 80% to 90% seen just once and under 0.8% held by the top ten. The V and J genes are TRBV11-2 and TRBJ2-5; 11 positions agree with TRBD2. The sequences come from CD4+ T cells from peripheral blood mononuclear cells, collected in the first trimester of pregnancy. The TCR comes from a female donor with multiple sclerosis, enrolled in a pregnancy study. CDR3 region: CASSLLAGGQGTQYF. The CDR3 DNA reads as TGTGCCAGCAGCCTATTAGCGGGAGGGCAGGGGACCCAGTACTTC. The full variable domain, its missing parts supplied by reference TRBV11-2 and TRBJ2-5, is EAGVAQSPRYKIIEKRQSVAFWCNPISGHATLYWYQQILGQGPKLLIQFQNNGVVDDSQLPKDRFSAERLKGVDSTLKIQPAKLEDSAVYLCASSLLAGGQGTQYFGPGTRLLVL.